What follows are 9 T cell receptor beta chains derived from one specimen sequenced in a study of T-cell reconstitution after alpha-beta-depleted transplantation in children. Molecular barcoding with unique molecular identifiers was used for the TCRbeta library. In TCRdb, the PCR reads were re-called with MiXCR into one record per CDR3 protein. The profile covers around 580,000 distinct CDR3 sequences, with approximately 22% appearing a single time and around 14% taken by the ten largest. The material was PBMCs, mostly from graft donor cells, obtained 360 days after TCRalphabeta/CD19-depleted stem cell transplant. These receptors originate from a boy under three years old who had a stem cell transplant for acute myeloid leukemia, so the T cells may come from the graft donor.

This clonotype was seen repeatedly, ten times or more. DNA of the CDR3: TGTGCCAGCAGTTCGCGACTAGCGCTGCCAGCAGATACGCAGTATTTT. Translating gives CASSSRLALPADTQYF. The chain uses TRBV27 and TRBJ2-3, with TRBD2 identical over 8 bases. The CDR3 runs to 16 residues. V shed 4 bases, J shed 4 bases, and the junction held 10 bases outside the gene matches. From germline, CDR1 is MNHEY and CDR2 SMNVEV (reference sequence).

This chain links TRBV28 with TRBJ2-7; tentatively, D is TRBD2 (5 bases). The CDR3 runs to 16 residues. CDR1 and CDR2 (germline): MDHEN, SYDVKM. V shed 2 bases and J shed 3 bases, with 17 bases lying between them. CDR3 amino acids: CASSLRFGPAGYEQYV. The CDR3 bases are TGTGCCAGCAGTTTACGTTTTGGTCCCGCGGGCTACGAGCAGTACGTC.

V gene TRBV11-2 combines with J gene TRBJ1-5; D gene uncertain. V shed 2 bases and J shed 3 bases, with 8 bases lying between them. CDR3 size: 14 residues. Germline V CDR1 and CDR2: SGHAT, FQNNGV. CDR3 DNA: TGTGCCAGCAGCTTAAGGACCTCCAATCAGCCCCAGCATTTT. This gives the protein CASSLRTSNQPQHF. Together with reference TRBV11-2 and TRBJ1-5, the CDR3 gives the full variable domain: EAGVAQSPRYKIIEKRQSVAFWCNPISGHATLYWYQQILGQGPKLLIQFQNNGVVDDSQLPKDRFSAERLKGVDSTLKIQPAKLEDSAVYLCASSLRTSNQPQHFGDGTRLSIL.

This clonotype was recorded a few times. The chain carries TRBV27 and TRBJ1-1, with D unresolved. V dropped 3 bases and J dropped 0 bases, with 8 bases sitting between them. The CDR3 loop spans 14 amino acids. Germline V CDR1 and CDR2: MNHEY, SMNVEV (reference sequence). The CDR3 bases are TGTGCCAGCAGTTTCCGCGACATGAACACTGAAGCTTTCTTT. Translated, it gives CASSFRDMNTEAFF.

This chain joins TRBV10-3 and TRBJ2-3; D may be TRBD2 (6 bases). Looked up from germline, CDR1 is ENHRY and CDR2 is SYGVKD. The V end was cut by 5 bases, the J end by 2 bases, with 11 bases between. This CDR3 has 14 residues. The CDR3, as DNA: TGTGCCATCAGTATGGGACTGGACACAGATACGCAGTATTTT. This encodes CAISMGLDTDTQYF.

The gene calls are TRBV6-1 and TRBJ2-7; D is perhaps TRBD1 (5 bases). Deletions cut 8 bases from V and 2 bases from J, with 16 bases between. Germline CDR1 MNHNS, CDR2 SASEGT. CDR3 size: 14 residues. The CDR3 here is CASSLGQFPYEQYF. In DNA, the CDR3 is TGTGCCAGCTCCCTAGGACAATTCCCCTACGAGCAGTACTTC.

This clonotype was seen ten or more times. The genes are TRBV12-3 or TRBV12-4 and TRBJ1-1; 8 bases match TRBD1. The CDR3 totals 13 residues. V lost 8 bases to trimming and J lost 5 bases; unmatched junction nucleotides: 7. CDR3 residues: CASRGQGGTEAFF. The CDR3 DNA reads TGTGCCAGCCGAGGACAGGGAGGGACTGAAGCTTTCTTT.

This clonotype was observed a few times. This may stem from a read error, because a much larger clone lies one nucleotide away. The chain is built from TRBV12-3 or TRBV12-4 and TRBJ1-5; maybe TRBD1 (5 bases). The CDR3 is 12 amino acids. The ends were cut back, 4 bases at V and 6 bases at J, with 7 bases in the middle. The DNA for the CDR3 is TGTGCCAGCAGTTGGGGGATTCAGCCCCAGCATTTT. Protein sequence: CASSWGIQPQHF.

This clonotype has just a few counts. The chain is built from TRBV7-9 and TRBJ2-1, with no clear D. V was pared by 4 bases and J by 6 bases, with 10 bases between. The germline CDR1 and CDR2 sequences are SEHNR and FQNEAQ (reference sequence). The CDR3 length is 13 residues. The CDR3 spells CASSSPDGNEQFF. CDR3 DNA sequence: TGTGCCAGCAGCTCCCCGGACGGCAATGAGCAGTTCTTC. The variable domain in full, completed from reference TRBV7-9 and TRBJ2-1, reads DTGVSQNPRHKITKRGQNVTFRCDPISEHNRLYWYRQTLGQGPEFLTYFQNEAQLEKSRLLSDRFSAERPKGSFSTLEIQRTEQGDSAMYLCASSSPDGNEQFFGPGTRLTVL.